The clone carrying this TCR beta chain was picked up many times. This specimen belongs to a study of prognosis after radiotherapy for stage I lung cancer. The ends lost 5 bases at V and 4 bases at J; junction bases unmatched: 4. The CDR3 length is 14 residues. The germline CDR1 and CDR2 sequences are LNHDA and SQIVND (reference sequence). Starting from genomic DNA, TCR beta CDR3 was amplified through two-round multiplex PCR. First-round PCR used primers specific to each TRBV and TRBJ gene. MiXCR, run by TCRdb on the multiplex PCR reads, gives a single entry per CDR3 protein. The repertoire holds 15,000 to 20,000 distinct CDR3 sequences, about 46% seen once, with approximately 32% in the top ten.

The source was PBMCs, collected before or after stereotactic body radiation therapy (not recorded which). V and J are TRBV19 and TRBJ2-1; TRBD2 agrees at 8 bases. The clonotype comes from a donor over 45 with non-small cell lung cancer. The CDR3 DNA follows: TGTGCCAGTAGTGCGGCGGGAGGTTACAATGAGCAGTTCTTC. It specifies CASSAAGGYNEQFF.